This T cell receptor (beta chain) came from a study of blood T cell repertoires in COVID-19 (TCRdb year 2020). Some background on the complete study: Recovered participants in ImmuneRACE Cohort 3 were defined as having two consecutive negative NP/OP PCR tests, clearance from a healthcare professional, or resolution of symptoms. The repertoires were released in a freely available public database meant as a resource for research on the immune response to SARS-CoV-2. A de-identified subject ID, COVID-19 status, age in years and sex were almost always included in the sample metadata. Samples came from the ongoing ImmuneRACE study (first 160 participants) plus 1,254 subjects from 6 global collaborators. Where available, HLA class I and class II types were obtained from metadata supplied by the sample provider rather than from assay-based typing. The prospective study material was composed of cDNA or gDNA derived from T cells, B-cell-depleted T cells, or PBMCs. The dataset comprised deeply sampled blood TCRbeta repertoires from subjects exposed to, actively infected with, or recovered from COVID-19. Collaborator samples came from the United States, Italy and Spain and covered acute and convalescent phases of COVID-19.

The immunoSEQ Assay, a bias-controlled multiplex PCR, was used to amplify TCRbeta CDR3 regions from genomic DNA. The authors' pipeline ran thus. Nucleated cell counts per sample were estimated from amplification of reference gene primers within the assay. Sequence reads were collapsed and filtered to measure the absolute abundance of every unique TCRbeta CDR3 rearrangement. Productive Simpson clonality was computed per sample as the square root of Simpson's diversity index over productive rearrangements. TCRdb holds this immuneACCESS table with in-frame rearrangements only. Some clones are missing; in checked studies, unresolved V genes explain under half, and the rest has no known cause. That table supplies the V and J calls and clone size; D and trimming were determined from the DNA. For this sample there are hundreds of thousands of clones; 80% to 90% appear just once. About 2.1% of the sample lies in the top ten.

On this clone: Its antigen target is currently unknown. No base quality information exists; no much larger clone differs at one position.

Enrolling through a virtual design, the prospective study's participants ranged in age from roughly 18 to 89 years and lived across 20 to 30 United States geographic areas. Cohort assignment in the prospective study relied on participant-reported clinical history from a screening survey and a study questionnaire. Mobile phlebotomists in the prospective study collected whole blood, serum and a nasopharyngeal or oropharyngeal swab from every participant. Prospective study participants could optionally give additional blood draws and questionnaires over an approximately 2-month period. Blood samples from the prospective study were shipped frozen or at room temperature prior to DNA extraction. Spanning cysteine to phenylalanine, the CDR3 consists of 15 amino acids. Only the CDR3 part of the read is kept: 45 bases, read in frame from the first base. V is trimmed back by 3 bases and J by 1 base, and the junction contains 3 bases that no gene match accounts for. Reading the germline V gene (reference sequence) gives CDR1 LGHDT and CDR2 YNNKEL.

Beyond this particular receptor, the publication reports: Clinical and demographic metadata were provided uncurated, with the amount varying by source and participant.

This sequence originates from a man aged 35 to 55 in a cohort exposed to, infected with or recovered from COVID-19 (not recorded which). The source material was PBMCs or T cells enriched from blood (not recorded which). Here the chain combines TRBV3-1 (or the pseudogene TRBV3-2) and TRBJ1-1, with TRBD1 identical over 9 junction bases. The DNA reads TGTGCCAGCAGCCAGGGACAGGGAGCGAACACTGAAGCTTTCTTT. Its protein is CASSQGQGANTEAFF.